The clone carrying this T cell receptor beta chain was detected only a few times. Its target is unknown. Using its own MiXCR run on the reads, TCRdb lists one record per CDR3 protein. The sample records tens of thousands of distinct CDR3 sequences, about 33% being singletons. This sample is drawn from a study of T cell repertoires in cytomegalovirus infection. Study in general: Matching HLA type and CMV infection were both indicated by public TCR beta signatures.

Sequencing used PBMCs, sequenced either directly or after in vitro stimulation (not recorded which). The clonotype comes from a human donor in good health (CMV status not recorded). Some clones in this sample may be carry-over from other donors' samples.

CDR3 residues: CASSGPGQVNSYNSPLHF. The DNA for the CDR3 is TGTGCCAGCAGTGGTCCGGGACAGGTCAACTCCTATAATTCACCCCTCCACTTT. The chain employs TRBV6-1 and TRBJ1-6; TRBD1 agrees at 8 bases. The CDR3 loop spans 18 amino acids. Germline V gene lookup returns CDR1 MNHNS and CDR2 SASEGT. Trimming at V came to 4 bases and at J to 0 bases, leaving 8 bases not matched to a gene.